These 29 T cell receptor beta chains share one sample of origin, sequenced in a study of siplizumab effects on memory and regulatory T cells. The mixed lymphocyte reaction cells were cocultured at 37°C for six to seven days. Their antigen targets remain unknown. The protocol was immunoSEQ multiplex PCR, while the TCRdb copy is restricted to in-frame clones and leaves out a portion. The data show some 20,000 clones, more than 35% seen once. Sequenced sample: CFSE-low (dividing) CD4+ T cells sorted from an allogeneic mixed lymphocyte reaction. Receptors were obtained from a human donor in good health; the cells came from an allogeneic mixed lymphocyte reaction.

The chain links TRBV6-6 to TRBJ2-5; D possibly matches TRBD1 or TRBD2 (5 bases each). The germline V gene encodes CDR1 MNHNY and CDR2 SVGAGI (reference sequence). The V end was cut by 2 bases, the J end by 4 bases, with 8 bases between. The length of the CDR3 is 13 residues. The CDR3 spells CASSYGGIETQYF. CDR3 nucleotide sequence: TGTGCCAGCAGTTACGGGGGTATAGAGACCCAGTACTTC.

By frequency in the sample, this clone is large. This sequence joins TRBV5-1 and TRBJ2-1; D is perhaps TRBD1 (5 bases). CDR3 length: 16 residues. Deletions cut 3 bases from V and 0 bases from J, with 13 bases between. CDR1 is SGHRS and CDR2 is YFSETQ in the germline V gene. The CDR3 DNA follows: TGCGCCAGCAGCTCTTCGACAGAGAGCTCCTACAATGAGCAGTTCTTC. This sequence encodes CASSSSTESSYNEQFF.

The chain joins TRBV5-1 to TRBJ2-5; perhaps TRBD2 as D (6 bases). Trimming stripped 1 base from V and 1 base from J, with 11 bases between. CDR1 and CDR2 from the germline V gene are SGHRS and YFSETQ. This CDR3 region has 15 residues. The CDR3 DNA follows: TGCGCCAGCAGCTTGCTGGGGGGAGTCCAAGAGACCCAGTACTTC. Translation gives CASSLLGGVQETQYF.

This chain uses TRBV6-5 with TRBJ1-4; 12 bases align to TRBD1. The germline V gene encodes CDR1 MNHEY and CDR2 SVGAGI. This CDR3 is built from 15 residues. With V trimmed by 3 bases and J by 8 bases, 4 bases remained unmatched. CDR3 sequence (DNA): TGTGCCAGCAGTTATGAGGGGACAGGGGGCGAAAAACTGTTTTTT. The encoded protein is CASSYEGTGGEKLFF.

The chain links TRBV7-9 to TRBJ1-1, with 8 positions matching TRBD1. The CDR3 totals 15 residues. Unmatched junction bases numbered 6, after V lost 5 bases and J lost 1 base. Germline values: CDR1 SEHNR, CDR2 FQNEAQ (reference sequence). The CDR3 DNA sequence: TGTGCCAGCAGCCCACTCGGGACAGGGAACACTGAAGCTTTCTTT. Translation: CASSPLGTGNTEAFF.

The chain couples TRBV11-2 to TRBJ2-5, with 8 bases aligning to TRBD2. The CDR3 sequence is 14 residues long. V was clipped by 4 bases and J by 1 base; unmatched bases: 2. The germline V gene has CDR1 SGHAT and CDR2 FQNNGV. Here the CDR3 DNA reads TGTGCCAGCAGCTCTAGCGGGCTCCAAGAGACCCAGTACTTC. Translation gives CASSSSGLQETQYF.

This clone is termed medium-sized (0.01 to 0.1%). This sequence joins TRBV29-1 and TRBJ1-1; D is undetermined. This CDR3 has 11 amino acids. Between the trimmed V and J ends, which lost 3 bases and 7 bases, there was a span of 9 bases. Germline loops: CDR1 SQVTM, CDR2 ANQGSEA. The CDR3 is CSVDSRIEAFF. DNA of the CDR3: TGCAGCGTTGATTCGCGGATTGAAGCTTTCTTT.

This clone was found a few times. The chain carries TRBV7-3 and TRBJ2-3, with TRBD1 as a possible D gene (6 bases). This CDR3 is built from 13 residues. The germline V and J ends were trimmed by 1 base and 6 bases, with 8 bases remaining between them. CDR1 is SGHTA and CDR2 is FQGTGA in the germline V gene. DNA for the CDR3: TGTGCCAGCAGCTTAAATCAGGGGGATACGCAGTATTTT. Protein sequence: CASSLNQGDTQYF.

This sequence joins TRBV27 and TRBJ2-7, with 8 positions matching TRBD1. Looked up from germline, CDR1 is MNHEY and CDR2 is SMNVEV (reference sequence). The CDR3 has 13 residues. Trimming took 5 bases from V and 5 from J; bases not matched to a gene: 5. The CDR3 sequence is CASSTTGDHEQYF. DNA of the CDR3: TGTGCCAGCAGTACGACAGGGGACCACGAGCAGTACTTC.

This clone was observed a few times. The gene calls are TRBV9 and TRBJ2-3, with D unresolved. Germline loops: CDR1 SGDLS, CDR2 YYNGEE. The CDR3 runs 13 residues. Trimming left V 7 bases short and J 7 bases short, with 16 bases between. CDR3 coding DNA: TGTGCCAGCGGGTCTGGGCACACGAATACGCAGTATTTT. This encodes CASGSGHTNTQYF.

The gene calls are TRBV6-1 and TRBJ2-5, with 9 nucleotides matching TRBD1. The J call may be mistaken, given a closer DNA end match to TRBJ2-7. The CDR3 spans 14 residues. The germline CDR1 and CDR2 sequences are MNHNS and SASEGT. CDR3 sequence: CASSYTDRGYEQYF. The CDR3 nucleotides read TGTGCCAGCAGTTATACGGACAGGGGTTACGAGCAGTACTTC.

This clone was counted only a few times. The V call is TRBV30, the J call TRBJ1-3; 8 bases map to TRBD1. Trimming took 3 bases from V and 0 from J; bases not matched to a gene: 10. Germline CDR1 GTSNPN, CDR2 SVGIG (reference sequence). The CDR3 is 17 residues long. The CDR3 protein is CAWRSDRGRYSGNTIYF. DNA for the CDR3: TGTGCCTGGAGGTCAGACAGGGGAAGGTACTCTGGAAACACCATATATTTT. Using reference TRBV30 and TRBJ1-3 for the parts outside the CDR3, the full variable domain is SQTIHQWPATLVQPVGSPLSLECTVEGTSNPNLYWYRQAAGRGLQLLFYSVGIGQISSEVPQNLSASRPQDRQFILSSKKLLLSDSGFYLCAWRSDRGRYSGNTIYFGEGSWLTVV.

This rearrangement joins TRBV18 to TRBJ2-3, with D perhaps matching TRBD1 (5 bases). V lost 0 bases and J lost 6, with 19 bases in between. The CDR3 totals 17 residues. In germline, CDR1 is KGHSH, CDR2 LQKENI. The CDR3 region is CASSPPSTTETADTQYF. The CDR3 nucleotides read TGTGCCAGCTCACCACCCAGTACGACAGAAACAGCGGATACGCAGTATTTT.

The table lists this clone with a few counts. V gene TRBV28 combines with J gene TRBJ1-5, with D unclear. The CDR3 loop spans 11 amino acids. V dropped 5 bases and J dropped 7 bases, with 6 bases sitting between them. Germline values: CDR1 MDHEN, CDR2 SYDVKM. The CDR3 DNA reads as TGTGCCAGCAGTCTGGGGCAGCCCCAGCATTTT. Translating gives CASSLGQPQHF.

V gene TRBV10-3 combines with J gene TRBJ1-4, with D perhaps matching TRBD1 (6 bases). The CDR3 extends over 16 amino acids. V was shortened by 3 bases and J by 3 bases, with 14 bases between the two germline ends. Germline CDR1 ENHRY, CDR2 SYGVKD. In nucleotides, the CDR3 is TGTGCCATCAGTGAAGGTCGGGGGGGCCCTAATGAAAAACTGTTTTTT. Residues: CAISEGRGGPNEKLFF.

This clone has only a few counts. V is TRBV10-1 and J is TRBJ2-5; perhaps TRBD1 as D (6 bases). The CDR3 is made up of 14 amino acids. Trimming pared 0 bases from V and 1 base from J, leaving 6 bases between. CDR1 WNHNN and CDR2 SYGVQD come from the germline V gene (reference sequence). CDR3 region: CASSESGGQETQYF. The CDR3 DNA reads TGCGCCAGCAGTGAGTCAGGGGGCCAAGAGACCCAGTACTTC.

The chain has TRBV6-5 and TRBJ1-1; the D is unclear. V was shortened by 2 bases and J by 8 bases, with 9 bases between the two germline ends. Germline CDR1 MNHEY, CDR2 SVGAGI. The CDR3 length is 12 residues. The CDR3 sequence is CASSYGWQEAFF. In DNA form, the CDR3 reads TGTGCCAGCAGTTACGGGTGGCAGGAAGCTTTCTTT.

This clone was picked up a small number of times. This chain links TRBV9 with TRBJ2-1; 11 bases map to TRBD2. Trimming took 7 bases from V and 6 from J; bases not matched to a gene: 3. This CDR3 has 13 residues. Germline CDR1 is SGDLS and CDR2 is YYNGEE. The CDR3 here is CASGLAGGNEQFF. The CDR3 DNA reads as TGTGCCAGCGGACTAGCGGGCGGCAATGAGCAGTTCTTC.

Notes on this clone: Other DNA sequences within the sample encode an identical CDR3. The V call is TRBV18, the J call TRBJ1-1, with a possible D match to TRBD1 (5 bases). The CDR3 runs to 13 residues. CDR1 and CDR2 (germline): KGHSH, LQKENI. The V end lost 3 bases, the J end lost 6 bases, and 11 bases lay between the germline ends. CDR3 sequence reads: CASSPERGPEAFF. The DNA of the CDR3 is TGTGCCAGCTCACCGGAGCGGGGCCCTGAAGCTTTCTTT.

V is TRBV5-1 and J is TRBJ2-5; no clear D gene. The CDR3 consists of 13 residues. Per the germline V gene, CDR1 is SGHRS and CDR2 is YFSETQ. V was cut by 0 bases and J by 2 bases, with 5 bases left in between. The CDR3 sequence is CASSLGPQETQYF. CDR3 coding DNA: TGCGCCAGCAGCTTGGGCCCTCAAGAGACCCAGTACTTC.

The chain links TRBV9 to TRBJ2-1; D possibly matches TRBD1 or TRBD2 (7 bases each). Looked up from germline, CDR1 is SGDLS and CDR2 is YYNGEE. The CDR3 spans 15 residues. Trimming pared 4 bases from V and 4 bases from J, leaving 15 bases between. Here the CDR3 reads CASSPGGGSYNEQFF. DNA for the CDR3: TGTGCCAGCAGCCCAGGGGGGGGGTCATACAATGAGCAGTTCTTC.

The CDR3 reads CASSPLGSSGRTDTQYF. The CDR3 nucleotides read TGTGCCAGCAGTCCGTTAGGATCTAGCGGGCGCACAGATACGCAGTATTTT. This sequence joins TRBV28 and TRBJ2-3, with 8 bases aligning to TRBD2. In germline, CDR1 is MDHEN, CDR2 SYDVKM. Trimming took 5 bases from V and 1 from J; bases not matched to a gene: 11. The CDR3 consists of 17 residues.

This chain joins TRBV18 and TRBJ2-5, with 8 positions matching TRBD1. Unmatched junction bases numbered 7, after V lost 3 bases and J lost 4 bases. Germline V gene data show CDR1 as KGHSH and CDR2 as LQKENI. CDR3 length: 15 residues. CDR3 DNA sequence: TGTGCCAGCTCACCCCTTACGACAGGGGTAGAGACCCAGTACTTC. This sequence encodes CASSPLTTGVETQYF.

This clone showed up just a few times. In DNA form, the CDR3 reads TGTGCCATCAGTGGCGACCTGAACACTGAAGCTTTCTTT. As protein: CAISGDLNTEAFF. The chain joins TRBV10-3 to TRBJ1-1; D uncertain. Germline V gene sequence: CDR1 ENHRY, CDR2 SYGVKD. Trimming removed 4 bases at V and 0 bases at J, with 6 bases between. The CDR3 contains 13 residues.

This clone was observed a handful of times. The rearrangement joins TRBV19 to TRBJ1-1, with TRBD1 identical over 7 bases. Germline V gives CDR1 LNHDA, CDR2 SQIVND (reference sequence). Unmatched junction bases numbered 11, after V lost 8 bases and J lost 8 bases. This CDR3 is 13 amino acids long. CDR3 region: CASFNRGWAEAFF. CDR3 in DNA: TGTGCCAGTTTTAACAGGGGCTGGGCGGAAGCTTTCTTT.

In its sample, this clone was seen a few times. The rearrangement joins TRBV9 to TRBJ1-2; no definite D call. The CDR3 extends over 12 amino acids. Trimming left V 4 bases short and J 4 bases short, with 8 bases between. In germline, CDR1 is SGDLS, CDR2 YYNGEE. The CDR3 protein is CASSTNSYGYTF. The CDR3 coding sequence is TGTGCCAGCAGCACGAACAGCTATGGCTACACCTTC.

The genes are TRBV5-6 and TRBJ2-2, with D unclear. Germline V lookup: CDR1 SGHDT, CDR2 YYEEEE. This CDR3 spans 14 amino acids. V was cut by 7 bases and J by 1 base, with 11 bases left in between. CDR3 sequence: CASERNRNTGELFF. DNA of the CDR3: TGTGCCAGCGAGAGGAATCGGAACACCGGGGAGCTGTTTTTT.

V and J are TRBV2 and TRBJ2-5, with D perhaps matching TRBD2 (5 bases). The CDR3 runs to 13 residues. The ends were cut back, 6 bases at V and 5 bases at J, with 13 bases in the middle. The germline CDR1 and CDR2 sequences are SNHLY and FYNNEI. CDR3 in amino acids: CASRLGLGETQYF. CDR3 nucleotides: TGTGCCAGCAGACTAGGACTGGGGGAGACCCAGTACTTC.

The chain carries TRBV6-5 and TRBJ1-2; tentatively, D is TRBD1 (5 bases). Deletions cut 5 bases from V and 8 bases from J, with 12 bases between. The CDR3 runs 12 residues. The germline CDR1 and CDR2 sequences are MNHEY and SVGAGI. The CDR3 DNA reads as TGTGCCAGCAGTACGGCGGGGGAAGGCTACACCTTC. It codes for CASSTAGEGYTF.